This is a list of T cell receptor beta chains from one sample in a study of blood T cell repertoires in COVID-19. The repertoire was sequenced with immunoSEQ multiplex PCR; TCRdb's copy has only in-frame clones and lacks some. The data hold approximately 210,000 clones, with around 81% observed a single time. Sequencing was done on a sample of PBMCs or T cells enriched from blood (not recorded which). Receptor source: a woman aged 45-65 years with acute COVID-19. CDR3s include the opening cysteine and the closing phenylalanine or tryptophan. Each record gives: D gene, V gene, CDR3 protein. A D gene is named only where the DNA matches it firmly.

D: NA
V: TRBV7-2
CDR3: CASSLSRETEAFF

D: TRBD2
V: TRBV4-1
CDR3: CASSQERASGGARETQYF

D: NA
V: TRBV5-5
CDR3: CASSWAKGQETQYF

D: NA
V: TRBV1
CDR3: CTSSQEEVRTSGKSGANVLTF

D: NA
V: TRBV19
CDR3: CASSPYYGEQFF

D: TRBD2
V: TRBV25-1
CDR3: CASSERAGGHNEQFF

D: TRBD1
V: TRBV18
CDR3: CASSTGTGGGNEQFF

D: TRBD1
V: TRBV20-1
CDR3: CSASSRTGEGIRTYEQYF

D: TRBD2
V: TRBV4-3
CDR3: CASSPSAAGGLPRRSGANVLTF

D: TRBD1
V: TRBV4-2
CDR3: CASSPQSRSPGQGGSKNIQYF

D: TRBD1
V: TRBV10-3
CDR3: CAISTRQGDMTEAFF

D: TRBD1
V: TRBV7-2
CDR3: CASSTRDRHYEQYF

D: TRBD2
V: TRBV6-2/TRBV6-3
CDR3: CASSYSVGGLVRTRLIDEQFF

D: TRBD1
V: TRBV27
CDR3: CASSLRDRGYEQYF

D: NA
V: TRBV2
CDR3: CASNLREVNEKLFF

D: TRBD1
V: TRBV7-2
CDR3: CASSTTGARGYTF

D: TRBD1
V: TRBV18
CDR3: CASSPILGQGTPYNEQFF

D: TRBD2
V: TRBV7-2
CDR3: CASSLQRGQETQYF

D: TRBD1
V: TRBV30
CDR3: CAWRVRGYRETQYF

D: TRBD2
V: TRBV7-2
CDR3: CASSLATSGRFHEQYF

D: NA
V: TRBV10-3
CDR3: CAISESGGTYEQYF

D: TRBD1
V: TRBV6-5
CDR3: CASSSVGQGANTEAFF

D: TRBD1
V: TRBV5-1
CDR3: CASSLTGGHNEQFF

D: TRBD2
V: TRBV7-2
CDR3: CASSLQGLAVTDTQYF